What follows are 25 T cell receptor beta chains derived from one specimen sequenced in a study of blood T cell repertoires in COVID-19. Repertoires were generated with immunoSEQ multiplex PCR, while TCRdb's copy carries only in-frame clones and drops some. This table holds about 87,000 clones, 90% found once. Material: peripheral blood. The receptor source for this set is a man aged 18-30 years with COVID-19, enrolled during active disease.

The chain is built from TRBV5-6 and TRBJ2-1, with D perhaps TRBD2 (6 bases). This CDR3 is 15 amino acids long. Germline CDR1 is SGHDT and CDR2 is YYEEEE. The V gene lost 2 bases and the J gene lost 2 bases, with 11 bases spanning the gap. The CDR3 is CASSFLATTYNEQFF. The CDR3 DNA is TGTGCCAGCAGCTTCCTAGCGACAACCTACAATGAGCAGTTCTTC. The full variable domain, in which reference TRBV5-6 and TRBJ2-1 provide the parts outside the CDR3, is DAGVTQSPTHLIKTRGQQVTLRCSPKSGHDTVSWYQQALGQGPQFIFQYYEEEERQRGNFPDRFSGHQFPNYSSELNVNALLLGDSALYLCASSFLATTYNEQFFGPGTRLTVL.

CDR3 sequence: CASSLASRLRNTGELFF. The CDR3 region has the DNA TGTGCCAGCAGCTTAGCCTCGAGACTTAGGAACACCGGGGAGCTGTTTTTT. The chain carries TRBV7-9 and TRBJ2-2; the D is unclear. Germline V gives CDR1 SEHNR, CDR2 FQNEAQ (reference sequence). CDR3 size: 17 residues. Trimming removed 0 bases at V and 1 base at J, with 12 bases between.

This clone was seen once. CDR3 region: CASSLGVYEQYF. CDR3 sequence (DNA): TGTGCCAGCAGCTTAGGGGTCTACGAGCAGTACTTC. The V call is TRBV5-6, the J call TRBJ2-7; possibly TRBD1 for D (5 bases). Per germline, CDR1 SGHDT and CDR2 YYEEEE. The CDR3 spans 12 residues. With 2 bases removed from V and 3 bases from J, the gap between germline ends came to 6 bases.

V is TRBV11-2 and J is TRBJ1-5; tentative D call: TRBD1 (6 bases). Trimming removed 1 base from V and 3 bases from J, with 10 bases in between. Germline V CDR1 and CDR2: SGHAT, FQNNGV. CDR3 size: 15 residues. This CDR3 reads CASSLGTAFNQPQHF. The CDR3 nucleotides are TGTGCCAGCAGCTTAGGGACAGCTTTCAATCAGCCCCAGCATTTT. Supplemented by reference TRBV11-2 and TRBJ1-5, the full variable domain reads EAGVAQSPRYKIIEKRQSVAFWCNPISGHATLYWYQQILGQGPKLLIQFQNNGVVDDSQLPKDRFSAERLKGVDSTLKIQPAKLEDSAVYLCASSLGTAFNQPQHFGDGTRLSIL.

The chain uses TRBV28 and TRBJ2-5, with 7 bases identical to TRBD2. The CDR3 loop spans 13 amino acids. Looked up from germline, CDR1 is MDHEN and CDR2 is SYDVKM. Unmatched junction bases numbered 1, after V lost 4 bases and J lost 2 bases. DNA for the CDR3: TGTGCCAGCAGTTCACTAGCGCAAGAGACCCAGTACTTC. It specifies CASSSLAQETQYF.

The chain uses TRBV4-3 and TRBJ1-5, with 9 bases aligning to TRBD1. J gave up 6 bases and V 4 bases, and 4 bases lay outside the gene matches. The CDR3 loop spans 14 amino acids. Germline CDR1 and CDR2: LGHNA and YSLEER. CDR3 protein: CASSPTTGGQPQHF. The CDR3 DNA is TGCGCCAGCAGCCCAACGACAGGGGGTCAGCCCCAGCATTTT.

The chain links TRBV6-5 to TRBJ2-7, with D tentatively TRBD1 (6 bases). V lost 6 bases, J lost 3 bases, and 15 bases lay in between. CDR1 is MNHEY and CDR2 is SVGAGI in the germline V gene. The CDR3 length is 14 residues. CDR3 residues: CASSQTGANYEQYF. The CDR3 DNA reads TGTGCCAGCAGCCAGACAGGAGCGAACTACGAGCAGTACTTC.

The V and J genes are TRBV12-3 or TRBV12-4 and TRBJ1-2; D might be TRBD1 (6 bases). The CDR3 is 12 residues long. V was pared by 4 bases and J by 8 bases, with 11 bases between. In DNA form, the CDR3 reads TGTGCCAGCAGTTACACAGGGTTGGGCTACACCTTC. This translates into CASSYTGLGYTF.

The gene calls are TRBV5-3 and TRBJ2-1; D is possibly TRBD1 (6 bases). TRBV5-3 is sorted into the ORF group, with uncertain function. This CDR3 is built from 16 residues. Trimming shortened V by 1 base and J by 2 bases, and 13 bases separated the two germline ends. CDR3 amino acids: CARSLTGFETYNEQFF. CDR3 nucleotide sequence: TGTGCCAGAAGCTTGACAGGGTTTGAGACCTACAATGAGCAGTTCTTC.

CDR3 protein: CASSLVAGGGGETQYF. The CDR3 DNA reads TGTGCCAGCAGCTTAGTGGCGGGAGGAGGCGGGGAGACCCAGTACTTC. The chain carries TRBV7-2 and TRBJ2-5; 8 positions match TRBD2. From germline, CDR1 is SGHTA and CDR2 FQGNSA. This CDR3 has 16 amino acids. V gave up 1 base and J gave up 5 bases; unmatched junction bases: 9. Complete variable domain (other parts from reference TRBV7-2 and TRBJ2-5): GAGVSQSPSNKVTEKGKDVELRCDPISGHTALYWYRQSLGQGLEFLIYFQGNSAPDKSGLPSDRFSAERTGGSVSTLTIQRTQQEDSAVYLCASSLVAGGGGETQYFGPGTRLLVL.

V usage is TRBV7-2 and J usage is TRBJ1-1, with a weak D call TRBD1 (5 bases). Germline-derived CDR1 and CDR2 are SGHTA and FQGNSA. The CDR3 spans 14 residues. Trimming pared 5 bases from V and 7 bases from J, leaving 17 bases between. CDR3 loop: CASSIQPGWDEAFF. In nucleotides, the CDR3 is TGTGCCAGCAGCATACAGCCAGGGTGGGATGAAGCTTTCTTT.

The J gene is TRBJ1-2, the V gene TRBV6-2 or TRBV6-3; 8 nucleotides align to TRBD1. This CDR3 contains 14 residues. V lost 5 bases and J lost 6; bases outside the gene matches: 8. CDR1 and CDR2 from the germline V gene are MNHEY and SVGEGT. The CDR3, as DNA: TGTGCCAGCAGTCCCAGGGGGCCAGTCCATGGCTACACCTTC. Protein product: CASSPRGPVHGYTF.

The chain couples TRBV28 to TRBJ2-3; no definite D call. Trimming took off 4 bases at V and 6 bases at J, with 14 bases between the two ends. In germline, CDR1 is MDHEN, CDR2 SYDVKM. The CDR3 loop spans 14 amino acids. In DNA, the CDR3 is TGTGCCAGCAGTTCACTACAATACGGGGATACGCAGTATTTT. Its protein product is CASSSLQYGDTQYF. Drawing the rest from reference TRBV28 and TRBJ2-3, the complete variable domain is DVKVTQSSRYLVKRTGEKVFLECVQDMDHENMFWYRQDPGLGLRLIYFSYDVKMKEKGDIPEGYSVSREKKERFSLILESASTNQTSMYLCASSSLQYGDTQYFGPGTRLTVL.

J is TRBJ2-1 and V is TRBV11-3; TRBD2 matches at 7 bases. From germline, CDR1 is SGHNT and CDR2 YENEEA. The CDR3 runs to 15 residues. After removal of 1 base from V and 5 bases from J, the junction contained 5 bases not matched to a gene. The CDR3 loop is CASSLGTSLHNEQFF. The DNA of the CDR3 is TGTGCCAGCAGCTTAGGGACTAGTCTCCACAATGAGCAGTTCTTC.

The chain joins TRBV3-1 (or the pseudogene TRBV3-2) to TRBJ2-1; TRBD2 agrees at 10 bases. V lost 1 base and J lost 7; bases outside the gene matches: 7. Germline CDR1 reads LGHDT; CDR2 reads YNNKEL (reference sequence). This CDR3 comprises 16 residues. The CDR3 nucleotides are TGTGCCAGCAGCCAAGGTGGTAGCGGGAGGAGTAATGAGCAGTTCTTC. This encodes CASSQGGSGRSNEQFF.

The CDR3 spells CASSIGDSSYNEQFF. The CDR3 bases are TGTGCCAGTAGTATCGGGGACAGCTCCTACAATGAGCAGTTCTTC. This chain connects TRBV19 to TRBJ2-1, with 7 bases lining up with TRBD1. Germline trimming cut 3 bases from V and 0 bases from J; bases unmatched to any gene: 2. This CDR3 is 15 amino acids long. Germline V gene data show CDR1 as LNHDA and CDR2 as SQIVND (reference sequence).

The J gene is TRBJ2-7, the V gene TRBV28; 12 bases are shared with TRBD2. Germline V lookup: CDR1 MDHEN, CDR2 SYDVKM. V was clipped by 5 bases and J by 4 bases; unmatched bases: 15. The CDR3 sequence is 18 residues long. The CDR3 region has the DNA TGTGCCAGCAGTCTGACGCGGACTAGCGGGAAGGGCCGTTACGAGCAGTACTTC. It yields the protein CASSLTRTSGKGRYEQYF.

V and J are TRBV3-1 (or the pseudogene TRBV3-2) and TRBJ1-3; a weak D match, TRBD1 (6 bases). This CDR3 is 17 amino acids long. Germline values: CDR1 LGHDT, CDR2 YNNKEL (reference sequence). With 1 base removed from V and 2 bases from J, the gap between germline ends came to 15 bases. The CDR3 loop is CASSQGLIGQTGNTIYF. CDR3 nucleotide sequence: TGTGCCAGCAGCCAAGGTCTTATTGGACAGACTGGAAACACCATATATTTT.

CDR3 protein: CASSSTGGTQYF. The CDR3 DNA follows: TGTGCCAGCAGCTCCACGGGCGGGACGCAGTATTTT. V is TRBV7-3 and J is TRBJ2-3, with D possibly TRBD2 on 5 matching bases. Trimming took 4 bases from V and 9 from J, leaving 11 bases between them. The CDR3 consists of 12 residues. Germline V gene lookup returns CDR1 SGHTA and CDR2 FQGTGA.

The chain carries TRBV5-1 and TRBJ2-3; 11 nucleotides match TRBD2. Looked up from germline, CDR1 is SGHRS and CDR2 is YFSETQ. The ends lost 5 bases at V and 0 bases at J; junction bases unmatched: 5. The CDR3 sequence is 16 residues long. Here the CDR3 DNA reads TGCGCCAGCAGGACTAGCGGGGACCCTAGCACAGATACGCAGTATTTT. Translated: CASRTSGDPSTDTQYF.

CDR3 nucleotides: TGTGCCAGCAGTTCACTTCTAGCGGGAGGGCCCCCCTTCGGTACGCAGTATTTT. Translation: CASSSLLAGGPPFGTQYF. The V call is TRBV28, the J call TRBJ2-3; 12 nucleotides align to TRBD2. Germline lookup yields CDR1 MDHEN and CDR2 SYDVKM. The CDR3 length is 18 residues. The ends lost 4 bases at V and 8 bases at J; junction bases unmatched: 16.

The chain is built from TRBV21-1 and TRBJ2-7; the table's D call of TRBD1 was not tested on the DNA. TRBV21-1 is a listed pseudogene. CDR3 size: 17 residues. CDR3 DNA sequence: TGTGCCAGCAGCAAAGCGAGAGAGCAGGCCCTACTCTACGAGCAGTACTTC. Translating gives CASSKAREQALLYEQYF.

This rearrangement joins TRBV4-3 to TRBJ2-7, with 9 bases that match TRBD1. This CDR3 has 17 amino acids. Germline loops: CDR1 LGHNA, CDR2 YSLEER. Trimming took 0 bases from V and 2 from J; bases not matched to a gene: 8. This chain's CDR3 is CASSQEPQGASTYEQYF. DNA of the CDR3: TGCGCCAGCAGCCAAGAACCACAGGGGGCGTCCACCTACGAGCAGTACTTC.

CDR3 coding DNA: TGTGCCAGCTCACCGTCCGGGGGGAGAGACTATGGCTACACCTTC. As protein: CASSPSGGRDYGYTF. The J gene is TRBJ1-2, the V gene TRBV18, with a weak D call TRBD1 (5 bases). This CDR3 region has 15 residues. Germline V gene sequence: CDR1 KGHSH, CDR2 LQKENI. Trimming cost V 3 bases and J 3 bases, with 14 bases left between them.

A word on this clone: This same CDR3 is encoded by further DNA sequences in the sample. The rearrangement joins TRBV5-1 to TRBJ1-3; D unclear. The CDR3 loop spans 15 amino acids. Trimming cost V 0 bases and J 0 bases, with 7 bases left between them. The V gene's germline CDR1 is SGHRS and CDR2 YFSETQ. The CDR3 protein is CASSLAGSSGNTIYF. Here the CDR3 DNA reads TGCGCCAGCAGCTTGGCCGGGAGCTCTGGAAACACCATATATTTT.